This T cell receptor (beta chain) stems from a study of technical replicates of blood from a few donors. The CDR3 has 16 amino acids. J lost 6 bases, V lost 3 bases, and 5 bases had no gene match. Germline loops: CDR1 SGHNT, CDR2 YYREEE (reference sequence). In this sample, this clone turned up once. Assay used: immunoSEQ multiplex PCR; TCRdb lists only in-frame clones, some missing. This sample has 75,000 to 100,000 clones, with approximately 94% found just once. Sequenced material: T cells isolated from PBMCs. The chain is built from TRBV5-4 and TRBJ2-3; the match to TRBD2 covers 15 bases. The sequence derives from a human donor in good health. In DNA form, the CDR3 reads TGTGCCAGCAGCTCTGGAGGACTAGCGGGAGGGGATACGCAGTATTTT. Its translation is CASSSGGLAGGDTQYF. Full variable domain (remainder filled in from reference TRBV5-4 and TRBJ2-3): ETGVTQSPTHLIKTRGQQVTLRCSSQSGHNTVSWYQQALGQGPQFIFQYYREEENGRGNFPPRFSGLQFPNYSSELNVNALELDDSALYLCASSSGGLAGGDTQYFGPGTRLTVL.